A selection of T cell receptor beta chains follows, all from one sample in a study of CD4 T cells in relation to SARS-CoV-2 and coronaviruses. These receptors' targets are unknown. The data were produced by immunoSEQ multiplex PCR, yet TCRdb's version contains in-frame clones alone and is incomplete. The profile shows about 31,000 clones, about three quarters of them singletons. Specimen: memory CD4+ T cells from PBMCs, cultured in vitro. The receptors were gathered from an adult with COVID-19. Both conserved end residues are part of each CDR3. The D gene is left open where the match is weak. Size is stated for part of the rows, as once, few or many counts, or as a class when the clone is expanded.

V: TRBV30; size: -; D: -; J: TRBJ1-5; DNA: TGTGCCTGGGGGCGTACGGGAGGGGAGCCCCAGCATTTT; CDR3: CAWGRTGGEPQHF
V: TRBV28; size: -; D: -; J: TRBJ2-7; DNA: TGTGCCAGCAGTCCGCCAGGGACCCACGAGCAGTACTTC; CDR3: CASSPPGTHEQYF
V: TRBV5-6; size: -; D: -; J: TRBJ2-2; DNA: TGTGCCAGCAACCCCGGCCCGAGCGCGGGAACCGGGGAGCTGTTTTTT; CDR3: CASNPGPSAGTGELFF
V: TRBV18; size: few; D: TRBD1; J: TRBJ1-2; DNA: TGTGCCAGCTCACCCGAACAGGGGTGGGGCTACACCTTC; CDR3: CASSPEQGWGYTF
V: TRBV7-8; size: few; D: -; J: TRBJ2-7; DNA: TGTGCCAGCAGCTTGGGGCAGGGTGGCTCTGGGCAGTACTTC; CDR3: CASSLGQGGSGQYF
V: TRBV7-9; size: -; D: -; J: TRBJ2-5; DNA: TGTGCCAGCAGCTCACCTCCGGGACTCCCAACGGTAGAGACCCAGTACTTC; CDR3: CASSSPPGLPTVETQYF
V: TRBV9; size: few; D: TRBD1; J: TRBJ1-2; DNA: TGTGCCAGCAGCCCTAGCAGACAGGGCACCTATGGCTACACCTTC; CDR3: CASSPSRQGTYGYTF
V: TRBV7-3; size: -; D: -; J: TRBJ2-1; DNA: TGTGCCAGCAGCTTAATTGTCGGAGGGGGTTTCAATGAGCAGTTCTTC; CDR3: CASSLIVGGGFNEQFF
V: TRBV6-5; size: -; D: -; J: TRBJ2-7; DNA: TGTGCCAGCAGTTACTCGGTGGGTCTAGTAGACGAGCAGTACTTC; CDR3: CASSYSVGLVDEQYF
V: TRBV28; size: -; D: TRBD2; J: TRBJ2-5; DNA: TGTGCCAGCAGTTTATCCCGGACTAGCGGAAGCCGCCCGTACTTC; CDR3: CASSLSRTSGSRPYF
V: TRBV15; size: -; D: -; J: TRBJ1-1; DNA: TGTGCCACCAGCGCAGACCTTGTGGGGGGCGCGACTGAAGCTTTCTTT; CDR3: CATSADLVGGATEAFF
V: TRBV20-1; size: -; D: -; J: TRBJ1-4; DNA: TGCAGTGCTAGGCGAAATGAAAAACTGTTTTTT; CDR3: CSARRNEKLFF
V: TRBV7-2; size: -; D: TRBD1; J: TRBJ2-3; DNA: TGTGCCACCCGCCGGGACAGGAACACAGATACGCAGTATTTT; CDR3: CATRRDRNTDTQYF
V: TRBV19; size: -; D: -; J: TRBJ2-7; DNA: TGTGCCAGTAGTAGGGGGGCAGGGATCAACAACGAGCAGTACTTC; CDR3: CASSRGAGINNEQYF
V: TRBV14; size: -; D: TRBD1; J: TRBJ1-5; DNA: TGTGCCAGCAGCCAAGATAGGACAGGAGGTAACTATAGCAATCAGCCCCAGCATTTT; CDR3: CASSQDRTGGNYSNQPQHF
V: TRBV12-3/TRBV12-4; size: once; D: -; J: TRBJ1-2; DNA: TGTGCCAGCAGCCTTGATTCTAACTATGGCTACACCTTC; CDR3: CASSLDSNYGYTF
V: TRBV28; size: -; D: -; J: TRBJ2-5; DNA: TGTGCCAGCAGCTTTCTACATAAACCAGACTTACAAGAAGAGACCCAGTACTTC; CDR3: CASSFLHKPDLQEETQYF
V: TRBV7-6; size: -; D: TRBD2; J: TRBJ2-2; DNA: TGTGCCAGCAGCCCCCAAGGACTAGGCACCGGGGAGCTGTTTTTT; CDR3: CASSPQGLGTGELFF
V: TRBV18; size: -; D: TRBD1; J: TRBJ2-5; DNA: TGTGCCAGCTCACCAACAGGGGGCACGGAGACCCAGTACTTC; CDR3: CASSPTGGTETQYF
V: TRBV7-7; size: -; D: TRBD1; J: TRBJ2-5; DNA: TGTGCTAGCAGCCGAACCTTACGTAGACAGGGCTTGGAGACCCAGTACTTC; CDR3: CASSRTLRRQGLETQYF
V: TRBV30; size: -; D: -; J: TRBJ2-1; DNA: TGTGCCTTAGACCAAAACTCCTACAATGAGCAGTTCTTC; CDR3: CALDQNSYNEQFF
V: TRBV19; size: -; D: -; J: TRBJ2-5; DNA: TGTGCCAGTAGTATGGACAGTCCCCGGACCCAGTACTTC; CDR3: CASSMDSPRTQYF
V: TRBV18; size: -; D: TRBD2; J: TRBJ2-1; DNA: TGTGCCAGCTCACCCGGGGCGGGAGGTTATGAGCAGTTCTTC; CDR3: CASSPGAGGYEQFF
V: TRBV7-2; size: -; D: TRBD2; J: TRBJ2-7; DNA: TGTGCCAGCAGCACACGGACTAGCGGGAGTCAGCTCGAGCAGTACTTC; CDR3: CASSTRTSGSQLEQYF
V: TRBV7-9; size: few; D: TRBD1; J: TRBJ2-5; DNA: TGTGCCAGCAGCTCGACCGGGACAGCGGTGGAGACCCAGTACTTC; CDR3: CASSSTGTAVETQYF
V: TRBV4-1; size: few; D: -; J: TRBJ1-1; DNA: TGCGCCAGCAGCCAACTACCGAACACTGAAGCTTTCTTT; CDR3: CASSQLPNTEAFF
V: TRBV6-5; size: once; D: TRBD1; J: TRBJ1-1; DNA: TGTGCCAGCAGTCGAGGACAGGCAGAAGCTTTCTTT; CDR3: CASSRGQAEAFF
V: TRBV10-1; size: -; D: -; J: TRBJ1-4; DNA: TGCGCCAGCAGTGAAACAGGGTTGGCTAATGAAAAACTGTTTTTT; CDR3: CASSETGLANEKLFF
V: TRBV7-9; size: -; D: -; J: TRBJ2-7; DNA: TGTGCCAGCAGCCCCGTCGGGTACCACGAGCAGTACTTC; CDR3: CASSPVGYHEQYF
V: TRBV29-1; size: -; D: TRBD1; J: TRBJ1-2; DNA: TGCAGCGTTAATAGGGACAGAGATTATGGCTACACCTTC; CDR3: CSVNRDRDYGYTF
V: TRBV5-4; size: once; D: -; J: TRBJ2-7; DNA: TGTGCCAGCAGCCTTGACTACGAGCAGTACTTC; CDR3: CASSLDYEQYF
V: TRBV7-6; size: -; D: -; J: TRBJ2-2; DNA: TGTGCCAGCAGCAGACTGGCCCGGGGGGAGCTGTTTTTT; CDR3: CASSRLARGELFF
V: TRBV21-1; size: -; D: -; J: TRBJ2-2; DNA: TGTGCCAGCTCAGAGGAAAGGGTCGGAACCGGGGAGCTGTTTTTT; CDR3: CASSEERVGTGELFF
V: TRBV7-9; size: -; D: -; J: TRBJ2-5; DNA: TGTGCCAGCAGCTTAGGGCTCGCGGGGGCAGAGACCCAGTACTTC; CDR3: CASSLGLAGAETQYF
V: TRBV3-1/TRBV3-2; size: -; D: -; J: TRBJ2-7; DNA: TGTGCCAGCAGCCAAGGTCCGGCCAGGGGTGCCTACGAGCAGTACTTC; CDR3: CASSQGPARGAYEQYF
V: TRBV30; size: -; D: -; J: TRBJ1-1; DNA: TGTGCCTCGCTATCCCCCACAGTAAACACTGAAGCTTTCTTT; CDR3: CASLSPTVNTEAFF
V: TRBV28; size: -; D: -; J: TRBJ2-6; DNA: TGTGCCAGCAGTTTTGAGGCGGGAAACTCTGGGGCCAACGTCCTGACTTTC; CDR3: CASSFEAGNSGANVLTF
V: TRBV12-3/TRBV12-4; size: -; D: -; J: TRBJ2-7; DNA: TGTGCCAGCAGTTTGTCGGGAACCCCGGAGTACTTC; CDR3: CASSLSGTPEYF
V: TRBV11-2; size: -; D: TRBD1; J: TRBJ2-3; DNA: TGTGCCAGCAGCGTGACAGGGGGCGAGAGGGATACGCAGTATTTT; CDR3: CASSVTGGERDTQYF
V: TRBV6-5; size: -; D: -; J: TRBJ2-7; DNA: TGTGCCAGCAGTTCTCCAAGGGCAGGCCGAGTCTACGAGCAGTACTTC; CDR3: CASSSPRAGRVYEQYF
V: TRBV28; size: -; D: TRBD2; J: TRBJ2-3; DNA: TGTGCCAGCAGTCCAGGACTAGCGAAGGCGCAGTATTTT; CDR3: CASSPGLAKAQYF
V: TRBV18; size: -; D: -; J: TRBJ1-3; DNA: TGTGCCAGCTCATCCACGACGACGGGAGGAAACACCATATATTTT; CDR3: CASSSTTTGGNTIYF